The text below deals with one T cell receptor (beta chain). Its antigen remains unknown. This sample was included in a study of breast tumors, draining lymph nodes, adjacent tissues. General study points: Tumor T cell lymph node origin was a supported hypothesis, not proven. Tumor repertoires ranked between lymph nodes and nontumor tissue in diversity, with V and J gene preferences.

The length of the CDR3 is 13 residues. V was clipped by 2 bases and J by 4 bases, with 7 bases between them. Germline V lookup: CDR1 ENHRY, CDR2 SYGVKD. TCRdb re-derived calls from the multiplex PCR reads in MiXCR, one entry per CDR3 protein. The profile shows 270,000 or so distinct CDR3 sequences, more than 30% of them singletons. The lymph nodes were axillary draining lymph nodes from breast cancer patients. The sequence was collected from a female donor with breast cancer. Some clones in this sample may be carry-over from other donors' samples. Material for sequencing was axillary lymph node tissue. The chain joins TRBV10-3 to TRBJ2-3; D unclear. The CDR3 DNA sequence: TGTGCCATCAGTGAGGGCCGCGCAGATACGCAGTATTTT. This encodes CAISEGRADTQYF.